The clone carrying this T cell receptor (beta chain) was detected many times. Its antigen is still unknown. The data belong to a study of neurological immune-mediated disorders. V lost 6 bases and J 7 bases, leaving 19 bases between the germline ends. CDR3 length: 13 residues. CDR1 is DFQATT and CDR2 is SNEGSKA in the germline V gene (reference sequence). As for the cDNA, it was generated by 5'RACE with 10-nucleotide random UMIs. The authors obtained over 180 million TCR-beta sequences from 15-18 subjects per sequencing run. TCRdb independently ran MiXCR on the 5' RACE reads; one entry per CDR3 protein. This sample carries about 25,000 distinct CDR3 sequences, more than 2.5% of them seen once, and the ten largest clones take 7% to 8%. Study-level findings and limits: No link was found between any clinical or MRI feature and the multiple sclerosis repertoire cluster. HTLV-1-associated myelopathy ranked highest for TCR clonal expansion and multiple sclerosis lowest, beneath healthy controls.

The chain combines TRBV20-1 with TRBJ2-7; perhaps TRBD2 as D (5 bases). The clonotype comes from a woman in her twenties or thirties with multiple sclerosis. The source material was PBMCs. The CDR3 sequence: CSATGIPREEQYF. For the CDR3, the DNA is TGCAGTGCAACGGGAATCCCGAGGGAAGAGCAGTACTTC.